A selection of T cell receptor beta chains follows, all from one sample in a study of vaccination effects on CD4 cells after COVID-19. Clones were read by immunoSEQ multiplex PCR, and TCRdb kept only the in-frame ones, dropping some. The sample lists tens of thousands of clones; 70% were seen once. Their target antigens are unknown. The source material was CD4+ T cells from PBMCs cultured with SARS-CoV-2 spike peptides, sampled before COVID-19 vaccination. These receptor sequences come from a human donor who received a COVID-19 vaccine. Both conserved end residues are part of each CDR3. The order of the fields is clone size, D gene, CDR3 length, J gene, V gene, CDR3 protein, CDR3 DNA. D genes are given only for firm matches. Rows give clone size only sometimes, using once, few, many, or a class for an expanded clone.

>-|-|14|TRBJ1-3|TRBV2
CASSVRSSGNTIYF
TGTGCCAGCAGTGTGAGGAGCTCTGGAAACACCATATATTTT
>-|TRBD1|13|TRBJ1-1|TRBV19
CATKGRGHGEAFF
TGTGCCACCAAGGGCAGGGGGCATGGTGAAGCTTTCTTT
>few|-|15|TRBJ1-5|TRBV5-7
CASSSRKQGNQPQHF
TGTGCCAGCAGCTCGCGGAAACAGGGCAATCAGCCCCAGCATTTT
>few|-|17|TRBJ2-7|TRBV14
CASSQEGWGGGNYEQYF
TGTGCCAGCAGCCAAGAAGGCTGGGGAGGGGGGAACTACGAGCAGTACTTC
>-|-|14|TRBJ1-3|TRBV6-5
CASSSRPVGNTIYF
TGTGCCAGCAGTTCTCGTCCTGTCGGGAACACCATATATTTT
>once|-|12|TRBJ1-1|TRBV28
CASSQIRAEAFF
TGTGCCAGCAGTCAGATCAGGGCTGAAGCTTTCTTT
>once|-|16|TRBJ2-2|TRBV5-1
CASSLTGTRNTGELFF
TGCGCCAGCAGCCTGACCGGGACAAGGAACACCGGGGAGCTGTTTTTT
>-|-|16|TRBJ2-5|TRBV6-2/TRBV6-3
CASSYFGGNLQETQYF
TGTGCCAGCAGCTACTTCGGTGGGAACTTACAAGAGACCCAGTACTTC
>-|-|15|TRBJ1-2|TRBV3-1/TRBV3-2
CASSQTRGDGHGYTF
TGTGCCAGCAGCCAAACCCGAGGGGACGGGCATGGCTACACCTTC
>once|TRBD1|14|TRBJ2-7|TRBV6-5
CASRIDRATYEQYF
TGTGCCAGCAGAATCGACAGGGCGACCTACGAGCAGTACTTC
>-|-|15|TRBJ1-1|TRBV19
CASYSPGRLNTEAFF
TGTGCCAGCTATAGTCCGGGACGGCTAAACACTGAAGCTTTCTTT
>-|-|16|TRBJ2-2|TRBV5-1
CASSSVAVTNTGELFF
TGCGCCAGCAGCTCAGTAGCGGTTACGAACACCGGGGAGCTGTTTTTT
>-|TRBD1|13|TRBJ1-4|TRBV12-3/TRBV12-4
CASGQGFREKLFF
TGTGCCAGCGGACAGGGGTTCCGAGAAAAACTGTTTTTT
>-|TRBD1|12|TRBJ1-2|TRBV10-3
CAISATGQGYTF
TGTGCCATCAGTGCGACAGGGCAAGGCTACACCTTC
>-|TRBD2|14|TRBJ2-7|TRBV6-5
CASKTGTNSYEQYF
TGTGCCAGCAAAACCGGGACTAACTCCTACGAGCAGTACTTC
>-|-|11|TRBJ2-7|TRBV20-1
CSASRDGEQYF
TGCAGTGCTAGCCGGGATGGCGAGCAGTACTTC
>-|-|14|TRBJ2-7|TRBV6-5
CASRIGTASYEQYF
TGTGCCAGCAGAATCGGGACGGCTTCCTACGAGCAGTACTTC
>-|TRBD1|14|TRBJ1-2|TRBV30
CAWSPKDRSYGYTF
TGTGCCTGGAGTCCTAAGGACAGGTCCTATGGCTACACCTTC
>-|-|13|TRBJ1-3|TRBV6-5
CASKPNSGNTIYF
TGTGCCAGCAAGCCTAACTCTGGAAACACCATATATTTT
>-|-|12|TRBJ1-2|TRBV2
CASSIGGNGYTF
TGTGCCAGCAGTATCGGGGGCAATGGCTACACCTTC
>-|-|15|TRBJ1-5|TRBV11-2
CASSVDWVRNQPQHF
TGTGCCAGCAGCGTGGACTGGGTTCGCAATCAGCCCCAGCATTTT
>few|-|14|TRBJ2-2|TRBV3-1/TRBV3-2
CASLRQGDTGELFF
TGTGCCAGCCTGCGCCAGGGCGACACCGGGGAGCTGTTTTTT
>few|-|14|TRBJ1-4|TRBV7-2
CASSLGQANEKLFF
TGTGCCAGCAGCTTAGGTCAGGCTAATGAAAAACTGTTTTTT
>once|-|12|TRBJ2-3|TRBV5-4
CASSFSTDTQYF
TGTGCCAGCAGCTTCAGCACAGATACGCAGTATTTT
>-|TRBD1|15|TRBJ1-5|TRBV6-5
CASNRQGAGNQPQHF
TGTGCCAGCAATAGACAGGGTGCGGGCAATCAGCCCCAGCATTTT
>once|TRBD2|16|TRBJ2-3|TRBV13
CASSLGGGRAEDTQYF
TGTGCCAGCAGCTTAGGTGGCGGGAGGGCCGAAGATACGCAGTATTTT
>-|TRBD2|15|TRBJ2-3|TRBV5-1
CASSASGGARDTQYF
TGCGCCAGCAGCGCTAGCGGGGGGGCCAGAGATACGCAGTATTTT
>-|TRBD2|14|TRBJ2-1|TRBV30
CAWSSGSSYNEQFF
TGTGCCTGGAGTAGCGGGAGCTCCTACAATGAGCAGTTCTTC